The source of this TCR beta chain is a study of blood T cells in healthy people across ages. With a J-beta primer mix and a sample-barcoded 5' primer, a second PCR ran 7 to 11 cycles. MiXCR was run by TCRdb on the 5' RACE reads, yielding one entry per CDR3 protein. The table records around 520,000 distinct CDR3 sequences, roughly a quarter of them present only once. The study recruited healthy Caucasian donors from Russia who were aged about 6 to 100. Germline loops: CDR1 DFQATT, CDR2 SNEGSKA (reference sequence). The CDR3 is 15 residues long. V dropped 3 bases and J dropped 0 bases, with 12 bases sitting between them. In addition, the sample was reused for a study of T cells of mothers and their children. As reported in that work: The data showed no persistent microchimeric T cell clones.

This clonotype was sampled from a boy younger than 10 in good health. The sequencing input was blood. The chain is built from TRBV20-1 and TRBJ1-5; D is ambiguous. The CDR3 region has the DNA TGCAGTGCTAGCCAAGTCAGTCATAGCAATCAGCCCCAGCATTTT. This codes for CSASQVSHSNQPQHF.